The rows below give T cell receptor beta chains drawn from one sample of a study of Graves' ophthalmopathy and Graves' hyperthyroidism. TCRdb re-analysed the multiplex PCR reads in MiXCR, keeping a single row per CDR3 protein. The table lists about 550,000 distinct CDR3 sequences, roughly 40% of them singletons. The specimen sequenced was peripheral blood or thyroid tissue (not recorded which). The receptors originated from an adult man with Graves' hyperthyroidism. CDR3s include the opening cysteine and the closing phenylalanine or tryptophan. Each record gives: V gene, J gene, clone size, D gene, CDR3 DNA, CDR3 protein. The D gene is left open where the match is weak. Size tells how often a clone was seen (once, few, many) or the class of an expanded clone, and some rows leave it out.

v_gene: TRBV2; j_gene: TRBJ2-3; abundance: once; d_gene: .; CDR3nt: TGTGCCAGCAGTGAAACAACGGGGAGCACAGATACGCAGTATTTT; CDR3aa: CASSETTGSTDTQYF
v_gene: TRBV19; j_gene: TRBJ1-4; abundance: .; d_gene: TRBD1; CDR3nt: TGTGCCAGTAGCCGGGACAGACGAAAAACTGTTTTT; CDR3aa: CASSRDRRKTVF
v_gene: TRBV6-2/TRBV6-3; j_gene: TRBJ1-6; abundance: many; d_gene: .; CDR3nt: TGTGCCAGCAGTTTTGGAACGGGGTCCGGTTCACCCCTCCACTTT; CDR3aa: CASSFGTGSGSPLHF
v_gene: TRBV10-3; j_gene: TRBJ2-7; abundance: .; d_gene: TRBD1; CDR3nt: TGTGCCTGTCCGGGACAGGGTCTCGAGCAGTACTTC; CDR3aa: CACPGQGLEQYF
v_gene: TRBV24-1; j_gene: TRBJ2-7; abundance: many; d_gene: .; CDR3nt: TGTGCCACCAGCACTAGGATGGCAACCTACGAGCAGTACTTC; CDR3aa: CATSTRMATYEQYF
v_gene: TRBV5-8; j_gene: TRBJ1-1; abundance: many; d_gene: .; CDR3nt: TGTGCCAGCAGCTTGGATACTAGAAGGGAAGCTTTCTTT; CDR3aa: CASSLDTRREAFF
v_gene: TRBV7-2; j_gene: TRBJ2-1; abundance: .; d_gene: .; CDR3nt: TGTGCCAGCAGCTTACATCGCGGAGGTGAGCAGTTCTTC; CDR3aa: CASSLHRGGEQFF
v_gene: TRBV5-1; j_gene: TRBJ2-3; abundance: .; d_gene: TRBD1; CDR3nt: TGCGCCAGCAGCACTCAGGGGGCACGGACAGATACGCAGTATTTT; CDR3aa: CASSTQGARTDTQYF
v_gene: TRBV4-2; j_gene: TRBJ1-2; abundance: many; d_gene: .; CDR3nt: TGTGCCAGCAGCCAAATCGGACAGTACTATGGCTACACCTTC; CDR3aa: CASSQIGQYYGYTF
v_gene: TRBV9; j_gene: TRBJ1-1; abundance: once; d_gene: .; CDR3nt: TGTGCCAGCAGTCCTCGCTCCGCTTGGAACACTGAAGCTTTCTTT; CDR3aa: CASSPRSAWNTEAFF
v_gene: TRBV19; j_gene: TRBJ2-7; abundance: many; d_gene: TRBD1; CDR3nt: TGTGCCAGTAGTCCCGGGACAGGGGGTCGGTACGAGCAGTACTTC; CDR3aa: CASSPGTGGRYEQYF
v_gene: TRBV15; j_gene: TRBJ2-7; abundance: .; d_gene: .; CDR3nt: TGTGCCACCAGCAGAGATTGGGGCCCCTTGGACTACGAGCAGTACTTC; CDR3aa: CATSRDWGPLDYEQYF
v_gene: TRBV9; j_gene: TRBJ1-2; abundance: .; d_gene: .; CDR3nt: TGTGCCAGCAGCGTAGAGGTGGGGGCGCATATATATGGCTACACCTTC; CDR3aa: CASSVEVGAHIYGYTF
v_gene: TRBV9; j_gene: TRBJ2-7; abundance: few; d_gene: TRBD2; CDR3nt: TGTGCCAGCAGCGTAGATGGTAGCGGGAGGGATGAGCAGTACTTC; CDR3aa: CASSVDGSGRDEQYF
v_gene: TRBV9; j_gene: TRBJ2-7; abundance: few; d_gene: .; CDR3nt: TGTGCCAGCAGCGTAGATGGGACACCCGGCTACGAGCAGTACTTC; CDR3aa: CASSVDGTPGYEQYF
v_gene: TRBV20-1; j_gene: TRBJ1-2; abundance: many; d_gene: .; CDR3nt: TGCAGTGCTAGTTACCAGGATAACTACACCTTC; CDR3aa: CSASYQDNYTF
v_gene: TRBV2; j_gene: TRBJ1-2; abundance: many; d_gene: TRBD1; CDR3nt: TGTGCCAGCAGTGAATTCGGAGGACAGGGGGGGATCTATGGCTACACCTTC; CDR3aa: CASSEFGGQGGIYGYTF
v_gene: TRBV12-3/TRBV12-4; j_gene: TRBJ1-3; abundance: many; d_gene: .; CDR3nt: TGTGCCAGCAGTGACCCCTCGGAGTCGTCCGGAAACACCATATATTTT; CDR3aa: CASSDPSESSGNTIYF
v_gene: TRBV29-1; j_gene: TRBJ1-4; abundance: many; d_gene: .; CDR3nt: TGCAGCGTTGAAGTTGGGCAGTCTAATGAAAAACTGTTTTTT; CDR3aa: CSVEVGQSNEKLFF
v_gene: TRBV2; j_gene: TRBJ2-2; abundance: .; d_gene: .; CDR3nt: TGTGCCAGCACCGCGACAAGCACCGGGGAGCTGTTTTTT; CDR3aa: CASTATSTGELFF
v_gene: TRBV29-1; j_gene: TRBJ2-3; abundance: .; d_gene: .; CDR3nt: TGCAGCGTTGAACTCCGACTGACCGTCACAGATACGCAGTATTTT; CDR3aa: CSVELRLTVTDTQYF
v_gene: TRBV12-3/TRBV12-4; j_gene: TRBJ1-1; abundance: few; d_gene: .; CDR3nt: TGTGCCAGCAGTTTAGGTAACATTGCCAAGCCTGAAGCTTTCTTT; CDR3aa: CASSLGNIAKPEAFF
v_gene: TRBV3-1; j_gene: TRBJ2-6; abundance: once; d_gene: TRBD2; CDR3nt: TGTGCCAGCAGCAATCGACTAGCGGGGGGGCTCTCTGGGGCCAACGTCCTGACTTTC; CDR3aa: CASSNRLAGGLSGANVLTF
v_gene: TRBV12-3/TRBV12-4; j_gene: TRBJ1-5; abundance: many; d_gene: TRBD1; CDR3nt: TGTGCCAGCAGCCCCTCGACAGGGGGCTTGAGCAATCAGCCCCAGCATTTT; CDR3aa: CASSPSTGGLSNQPQHF
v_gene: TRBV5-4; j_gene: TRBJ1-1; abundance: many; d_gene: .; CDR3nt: TGTGCCAGCAGCTTGGGACAGCGGAACACTGAAGCTTTCTTT; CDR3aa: CASSLGQRNTEAFF
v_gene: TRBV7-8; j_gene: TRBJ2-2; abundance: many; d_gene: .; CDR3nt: TGTGCCAGCAGCTTAGGGGGGGTAAACACCGGGGAGCTGTTTTTT; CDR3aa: CASSLGGVNTGELFF
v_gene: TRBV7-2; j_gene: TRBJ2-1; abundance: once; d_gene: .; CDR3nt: TGTGCCAGCAGTTTGTCAGTGGGTGAGCAGTTCTTC; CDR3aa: CASSLSVGEQFF
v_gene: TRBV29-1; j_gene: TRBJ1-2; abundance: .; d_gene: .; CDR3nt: TGCAGCCAAGATGTGCGGAGAACTAACTATGGCTACACCTTC; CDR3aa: CSQDVRRTNYGYTF
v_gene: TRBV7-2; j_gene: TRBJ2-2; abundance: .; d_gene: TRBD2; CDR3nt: TGTGCCAGCAGCCAAGATCTAACTAGCGGGGGCGGGGAGCTGTTTTTT; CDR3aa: CASSQDLTSGGGELFF
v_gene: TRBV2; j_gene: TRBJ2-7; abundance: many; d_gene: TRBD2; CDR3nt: TGTGCCAGCAGTCGAGGGACTACTACCTACGAGCAGTACTTC; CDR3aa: CASSRGTTTYEQYF
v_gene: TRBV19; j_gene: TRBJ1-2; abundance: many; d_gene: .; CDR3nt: TGTGCCAGTAAGAGGGAGGTCCTATCTGGCTACACCTTC; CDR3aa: CASKREVLSGYTF
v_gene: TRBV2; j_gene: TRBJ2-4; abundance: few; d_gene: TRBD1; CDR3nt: TGTGCCAGCAGCCCGCCGGGACAGGGTACCATTCAGTACTTC; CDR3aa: CASSPPGQGTIQYF
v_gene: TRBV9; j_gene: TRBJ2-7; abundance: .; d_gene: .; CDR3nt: TGTGCCAGCAGCGAAAATGGGGACTACGAGCAGTACTTC; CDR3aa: CASSENGDYEQYF
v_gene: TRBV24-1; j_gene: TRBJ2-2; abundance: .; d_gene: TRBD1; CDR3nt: TGTGCCAGCAGACCCGAATACCCCGGGACAGGGGGCCACGGGGAGCTGTTTTTT; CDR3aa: CASRPEYPGTGGHGELFF
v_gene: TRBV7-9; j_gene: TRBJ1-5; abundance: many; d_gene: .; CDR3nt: TGTGCCAGCAGCTTAGGAGAGGGTAATAGCAATCAGCCCCAGCATTTT; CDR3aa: CASSLGEGNSNQPQHF
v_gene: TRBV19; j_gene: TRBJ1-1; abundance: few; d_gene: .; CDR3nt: TGTGCCAGTAGTATCCAGGGCCACCACGGCTACACTGAAGCTTTCTTT; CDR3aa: CASSIQGHHGYTEAFF
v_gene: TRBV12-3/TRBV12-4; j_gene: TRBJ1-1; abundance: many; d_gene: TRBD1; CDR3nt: TGTGCCAGCAGTACCGACAGGGGGCGAAAGACTGAAGCTTTCTTT; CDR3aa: CASSTDRGRKTEAFF
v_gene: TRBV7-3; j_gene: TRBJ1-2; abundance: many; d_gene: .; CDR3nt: TGTGCCAGCAGCCAAGGACCTGGCTATGGCTACACCTTC; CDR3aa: CASSQGPGYGYTF
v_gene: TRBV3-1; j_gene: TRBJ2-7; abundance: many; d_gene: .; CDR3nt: TGTGCCAGCAGCCATAAGAACAGGGCTAGCGAGCAGTACTTC; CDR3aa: CASSHKNRASEQYF
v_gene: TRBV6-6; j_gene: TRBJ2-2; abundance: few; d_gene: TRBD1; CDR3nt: TGTGCCAGCAGTACAGGGGTCTATAACACCGGGGAGCTGTTTTTT; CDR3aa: CASSTGVYNTGELFF
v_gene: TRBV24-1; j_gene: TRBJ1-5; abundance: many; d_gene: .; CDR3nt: TGTGCCACCAGTAAGGCGGCAGGGGAAGGCCAGCCCCAGCATTTT; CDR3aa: CATSKAAGEGQPQHF
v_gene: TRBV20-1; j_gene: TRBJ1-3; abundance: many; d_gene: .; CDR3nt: TGCAGCAGACAGAATGGAAACACCATATATTTT; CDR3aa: CSRQNGNTIYF
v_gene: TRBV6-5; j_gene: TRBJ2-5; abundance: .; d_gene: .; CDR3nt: TGTGCCACCCAGCGGGCAGGGAAAGAGACCCAGTACTTC; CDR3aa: CATQRAGKETQYF
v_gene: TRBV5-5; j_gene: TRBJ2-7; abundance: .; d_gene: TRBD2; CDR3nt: TGTGCCAGCAGCTTGTCTTCCGGCGGGAGGGCCCCCTACTACGAGCAGTACTTC; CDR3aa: CASSLSSGGRAPYYEQYF
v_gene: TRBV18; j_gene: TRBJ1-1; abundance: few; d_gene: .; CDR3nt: TGTGCCAGCTCACGGCCGGGTATGGGGAACACTGAAGCTTTCTTT; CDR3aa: CASSRPGMGNTEAFF
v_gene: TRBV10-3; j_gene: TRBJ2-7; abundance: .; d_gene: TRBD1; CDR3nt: TGTGCCATCAGTGAGTCTCCATTAGGGGGCAACGAGCAGTACTTC; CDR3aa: CAISESPLGGNEQYF
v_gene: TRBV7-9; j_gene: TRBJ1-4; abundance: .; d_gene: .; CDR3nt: TGTGCCACAGAAGGGGGGGCAACTAATGAAAAACTGTTTTTT; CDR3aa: CATEGGATNEKLFF